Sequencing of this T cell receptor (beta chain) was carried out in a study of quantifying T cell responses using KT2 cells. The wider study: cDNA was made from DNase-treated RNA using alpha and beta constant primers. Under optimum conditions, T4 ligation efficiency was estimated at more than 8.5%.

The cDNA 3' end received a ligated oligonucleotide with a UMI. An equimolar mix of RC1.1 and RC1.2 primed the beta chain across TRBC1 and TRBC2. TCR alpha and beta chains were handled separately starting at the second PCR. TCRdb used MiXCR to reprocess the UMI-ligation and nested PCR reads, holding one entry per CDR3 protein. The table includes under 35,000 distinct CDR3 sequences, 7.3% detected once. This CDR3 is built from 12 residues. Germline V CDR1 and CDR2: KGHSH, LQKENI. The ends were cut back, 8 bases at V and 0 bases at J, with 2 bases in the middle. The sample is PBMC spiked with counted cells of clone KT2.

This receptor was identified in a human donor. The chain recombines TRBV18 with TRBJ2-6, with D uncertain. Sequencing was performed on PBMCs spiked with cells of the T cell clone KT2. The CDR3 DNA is TGTGCCAGCCTCTCTGGGGCCAACGTCCTGACTTTC. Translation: CASLSGANVLTF.